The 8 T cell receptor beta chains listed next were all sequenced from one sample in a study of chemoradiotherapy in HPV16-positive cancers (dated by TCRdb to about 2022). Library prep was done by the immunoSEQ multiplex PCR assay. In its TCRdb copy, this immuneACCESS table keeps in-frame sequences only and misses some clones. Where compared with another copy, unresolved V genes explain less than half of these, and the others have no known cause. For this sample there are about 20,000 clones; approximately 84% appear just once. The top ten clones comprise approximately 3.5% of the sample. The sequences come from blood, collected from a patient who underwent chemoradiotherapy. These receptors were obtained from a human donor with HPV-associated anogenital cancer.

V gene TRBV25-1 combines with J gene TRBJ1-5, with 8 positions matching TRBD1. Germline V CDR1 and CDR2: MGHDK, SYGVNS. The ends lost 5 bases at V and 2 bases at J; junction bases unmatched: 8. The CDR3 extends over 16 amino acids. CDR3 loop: CASSPDRASGNQPQHF. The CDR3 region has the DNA TGTGCCAGCAGTCCGGACAGGGCTAGTGGCAATCAGCCCCAGCATTTT. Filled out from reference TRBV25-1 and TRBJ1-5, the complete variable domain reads EADIYQTPRYLVIGTGKKITLECSQTMGHDKMYWYQQDPGMELHLIHYSYGVNSTEKGDLSSESTVSRIRTEHFPLTLESARPSHTSQYLCASSPDRASGNQPQHFGDGTRLSIL.

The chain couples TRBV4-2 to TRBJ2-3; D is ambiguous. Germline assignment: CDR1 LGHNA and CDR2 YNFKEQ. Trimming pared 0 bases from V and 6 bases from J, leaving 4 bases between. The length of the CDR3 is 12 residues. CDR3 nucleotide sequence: TGTGCCAGCAGCCAAGATTCCGATACGCAGTATTTT. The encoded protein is CASSQDSDTQYF.

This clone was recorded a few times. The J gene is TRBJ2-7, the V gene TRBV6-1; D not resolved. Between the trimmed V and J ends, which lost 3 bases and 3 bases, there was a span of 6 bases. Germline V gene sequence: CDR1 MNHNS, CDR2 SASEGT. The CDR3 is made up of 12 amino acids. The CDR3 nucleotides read TGTGCCAGCAGTGACATGGTCTACGAGCAGTACTTC. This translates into CASSDMVYEQYF.

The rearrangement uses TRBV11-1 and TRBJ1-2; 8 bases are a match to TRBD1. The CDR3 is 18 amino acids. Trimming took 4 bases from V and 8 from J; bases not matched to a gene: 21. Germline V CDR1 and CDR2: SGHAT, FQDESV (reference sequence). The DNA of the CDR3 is TGTGCCAGCAGCTCCCTGCGACGGACAGGGAACCTGCCCTCGGGCTACACCTTC. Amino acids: CASSSLRRTGNLPSGYTF.

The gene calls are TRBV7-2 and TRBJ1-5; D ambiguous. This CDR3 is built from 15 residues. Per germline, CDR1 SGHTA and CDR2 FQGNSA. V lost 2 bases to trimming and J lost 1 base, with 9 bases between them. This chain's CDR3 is CASSLTGNSNQPQHF. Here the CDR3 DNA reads TGTGCCAGCAGCTTAACCGGGAACAGCAATCAGCCCCAGCATTTT.

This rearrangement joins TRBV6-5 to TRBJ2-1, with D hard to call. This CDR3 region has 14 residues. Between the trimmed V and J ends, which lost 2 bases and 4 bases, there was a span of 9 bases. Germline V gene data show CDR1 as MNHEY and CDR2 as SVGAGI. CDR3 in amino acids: CASSYADIYNEQFF. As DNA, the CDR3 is TGTGCCAGCAGTTACGCCGACATATACAATGAGCAGTTCTTC.

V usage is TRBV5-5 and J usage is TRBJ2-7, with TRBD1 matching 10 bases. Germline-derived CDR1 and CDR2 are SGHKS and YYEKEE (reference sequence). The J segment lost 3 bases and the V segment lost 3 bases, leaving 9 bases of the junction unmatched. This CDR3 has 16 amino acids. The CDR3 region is CASSSGQGLENYEQYF. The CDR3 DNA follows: TGTGCCAGCAGCTCGGGACAGGGGCTGGAAAACTACGAGCAGTACTTC.

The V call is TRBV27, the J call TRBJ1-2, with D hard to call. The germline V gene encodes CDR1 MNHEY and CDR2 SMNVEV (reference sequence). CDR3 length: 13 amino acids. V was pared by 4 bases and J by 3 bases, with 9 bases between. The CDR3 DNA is TGTGCCAGCAGTTATGGGTCAGACTATGGCTACACCTTC. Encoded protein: CASSYGSDYGYTF.